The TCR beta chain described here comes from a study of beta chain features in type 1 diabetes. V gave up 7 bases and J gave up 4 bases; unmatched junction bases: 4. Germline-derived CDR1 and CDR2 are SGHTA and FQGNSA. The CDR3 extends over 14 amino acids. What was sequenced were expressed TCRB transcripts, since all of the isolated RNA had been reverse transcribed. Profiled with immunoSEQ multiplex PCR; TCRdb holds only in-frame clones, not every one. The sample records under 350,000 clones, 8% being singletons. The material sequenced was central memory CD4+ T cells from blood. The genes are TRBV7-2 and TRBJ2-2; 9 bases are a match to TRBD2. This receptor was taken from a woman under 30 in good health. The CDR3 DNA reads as TGTGCCAGCATAAGGACTAGCGCCACCGGGGAGCTGTTTTTT. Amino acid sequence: CASIRTSATGELFF.